This TCR beta chain comes out of a study of blood T cell repertoires in COVID-19. In the original processing: Amplified reference gene primers provided the basis for estimating nucleated cell counts. Measured with immunoSEQ multiplex PCR; TCRdb has only the in-frame clones, and not every one. The DNA gave D and trimming, while V, J and clone size come from that table. The table shows more than 85,000 clones, with over 65% occurring only once. The source of this sequence is a woman at least 80 years old with acute or convalescent COVID-19. The specimen sequenced was peripheral blood.

CDR3 amino acids: CASLLAAGRVYEQYF. The CDR3 nucleotides read TGTGCCAGCCTCCTCGCGGCGGGGAGGGTCTACGAGCAGTACTTC. The chain couples TRBV7-2 to TRBJ2-7, with 7 bases aligning to TRBD2. Germline V gene sequence: CDR1 SGHTA, CDR2 FQGNSA. After removal of 8 bases from V and 3 bases from J, the junction contained 13 bases not matched to a gene. CDR3 length: 15 residues.